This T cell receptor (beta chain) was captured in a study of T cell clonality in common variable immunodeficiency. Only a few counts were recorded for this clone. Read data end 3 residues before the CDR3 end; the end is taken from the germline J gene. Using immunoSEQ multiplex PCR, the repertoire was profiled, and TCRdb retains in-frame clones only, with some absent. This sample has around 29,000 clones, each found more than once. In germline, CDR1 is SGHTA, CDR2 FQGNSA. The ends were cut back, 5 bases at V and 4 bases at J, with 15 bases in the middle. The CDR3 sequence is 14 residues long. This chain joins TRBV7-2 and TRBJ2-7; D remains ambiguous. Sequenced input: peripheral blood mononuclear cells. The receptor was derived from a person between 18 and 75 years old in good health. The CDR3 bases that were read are TGTGCCAGCAGCAATAGTCCTCTTCATTACGAG. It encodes CASSNSPLHYE. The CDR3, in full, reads CASSNSPLHYEQYF.